The rows below give T cell receptor beta chains drawn from one sample of a study of CD8+CD57+ T cells in acquired aplastic anemia. Via MiXCR, TCRdb re-called the reads, giving one row per CDR3 protein. The repertoire holds 200,000 to 250,000 distinct CDR3 sequences, with almost 35% as singletons. Sequenced: sorted CD4+, CD8+, or CD8+CD57+ T cells (not recorded which) from PBMCs. These receptors came from a human donor in good health, serving as a control. Both conserved end residues are part of each CDR3. The order of the fields is D gene, clone size, J gene, V gene, CDR3 DNA, CDR3 protein. D genes are given only for firm matches. Some rows mark clone size as missing; the rest say once, few, many or name a class of expanded clone.

D gene: TRBD2; clone size: many; J gene: TRBJ2-3; V gene: TRBV20-1; CDR3 DNA: TGCAGTGCTAGAAGCGGGGGGAGCACAGATACGCAGTATTTT; CDR3 protein: CSARSGGSTDTQYF
D gene: TRBD1; clone size: .; J gene: TRBJ1-1; V gene: TRBV19; CDR3 DNA: TGTGCCAGTAGTAGAACCGACAGGGTGATAATGGAAGCTTTCTTT; CDR3 protein: CASSRTDRVIMEAFF
D gene: .; clone size: many; J gene: TRBJ1-3; V gene: TRBV7-6; CDR3 DNA: TGTGCCAGCAGCCTTACAGGGAATGGCGGAAACACCATATATTTT; CDR3 protein: CASSLTGNGGNTIYF
D gene: .; clone size: few; J gene: TRBJ2-7; V gene: TRBV20-1; CDR3 DNA: TGCAGTGCTAGAGGACAGGCATACGAGCAGTACTTC; CDR3 protein: CSARGQAYEQYF
D gene: .; clone size: many; J gene: TRBJ2-1; V gene: TRBV19; CDR3 DNA: TGTGCCAGTAGTATGGGTCAGGGAGGTTACAATGAGCAGTTCTTC; CDR3 protein: CASSMGQGGYNEQFF
D gene: TRBD1; clone size: many; J gene: TRBJ2-7; V gene: TRBV6-4; CDR3 DNA: TGTGCCAGTGACAGGGGTCACTCCTACGAGCAGTACTTC; CDR3 protein: CASDRGHSYEQYF
D gene: TRBD1; clone size: .; J gene: TRBJ2-5; V gene: TRBV27; CDR3 DNA: TGTGCCAGCAAAATGACAGGGTTTGGGGAGACCCAGTACTTC; CDR3 protein: CASKMTGFGETQYF
D gene: TRBD2; clone size: many; J gene: TRBJ2-5; V gene: TRBV19; CDR3 DNA: TGTGCCAGTAGTAAGGTCGGGGGGGCTAGCGGAGCTACGAAAGAGACCCAGTACTTC; CDR3 protein: CASSKVGGASGATKETQYF
D gene: .; clone size: many; J gene: TRBJ2-7; V gene: TRBV20-1; CDR3 DNA: TGCAGTGCTCCCGGGATCGCGTCTCCCGAGCAGTACTTC; CDR3 protein: CSAPGIASPEQYF
D gene: .; clone size: many; J gene: TRBJ1-1; V gene: TRBV9; CDR3 DNA: TGTGCCAGCAGCTCAAGTACTGAAGCTTTCTTT; CDR3 protein: CASSSSTEAFF
D gene: .; clone size: many; J gene: TRBJ2-2; V gene: TRBV29-1; CDR3 DNA: TGCAGCGTTGTCACCGACAGAGGTACCGGGGAGCTGTTTTTT; CDR3 protein: CSVVTDRGTGELFF
D gene: TRBD2; clone size: .; J gene: TRBJ2-1; V gene: TRBV2; CDR3 DNA: TGTGCCAGCAGACAATTAGCGGGATACAATGAGCAGTTCTTC; CDR3 protein: CASRQLAGYNEQFF
D gene: .; clone size: many; J gene: TRBJ1-2; V gene: TRBV11-2; CDR3 DNA: TGTGCCAGCGGTCCAGGGTTGGGTGGCTACACCTTC; CDR3 protein: CASGPGLGGYTF
D gene: .; clone size: many; J gene: TRBJ1-2; V gene: TRBV7-9; CDR3 DNA: TGTGCCAGCAGCTTTGGCAAGATTTTAGCTAACTATGGCTACACCTTC; CDR3 protein: CASSFGKILANYGYTF
D gene: .; clone size: many; J gene: TRBJ1-2; V gene: TRBV4-1; CDR3 DNA: TGCGCCAGCAGCCAAGTTCCTCCCTCCTATGGCTACACCTTC; CDR3 protein: CASSQVPPSYGYTF
D gene: TRBD1; clone size: many; J gene: TRBJ1-2; V gene: TRBV9; CDR3 DNA: TGTGCCAGCAGTCGAGGGGGCGGCTATGGCTACACCTTC; CDR3 protein: CASSRGGGYGYTF
D gene: .; clone size: few; J gene: TRBJ1-2; V gene: TRBV3-1; CDR3 DNA: TGTGCCAGCAGCCAAGAAGAGCGGGACTATGGCTACACCTTC; CDR3 protein: CASSQEERDYGYTF
D gene: .; clone size: .; J gene: TRBJ1-1; V gene: TRBV10-3; CDR3 DNA: TGTGCCATCAGTGGGTCAGGACAGAACACTGAAGCTTTCTTT; CDR3 protein: CAISGSGQNTEAFF
D gene: TRBD1; clone size: .; J gene: TRBJ2-2; V gene: TRBV2; CDR3 DNA: TGTGCCAGCAGTGTAGATAGGGCAGGGGGGAACACCGGGGAGCTGTTTTTT; CDR3 protein: CASSVDRAGGNTGELFF
D gene: .; clone size: many; J gene: TRBJ1-2; V gene: TRBV19; CDR3 DNA: TGTGCCAGCGCTACTCTGGGTGGCTATGGCTACACCTTC; CDR3 protein: CASATLGGYGYTF
D gene: .; clone size: .; J gene: TRBJ1-3; V gene: TRBV5-1; CDR3 DNA: TGCGCCAGCAGCACACAGGGTCTCGGAAACACCATATATTTT; CDR3 protein: CASSTQGLGNTIYF
D gene: .; clone size: .; J gene: TRBJ2-7; V gene: TRBV15; CDR3 DNA: TGTGCCACCAGCACACCCCCGGGACAATACTACGAGCAGTACTTC; CDR3 protein: CATSTPPGQYYEQYF
D gene: .; clone size: few; J gene: TRBJ2-5; V gene: TRBV5-1; CDR3 DNA: TGCGCCAGCAGCTTGGGACCACCCGTCGAGACCCAGTACTTC; CDR3 protein: CASSLGPPVETQYF
D gene: TRBD1; clone size: few; J gene: TRBJ1-5; V gene: TRBV6-4; CDR3 DNA: TGTGCCAGCAGTGCCTCCGGGACAGGGGGCGACCAGCCCCAGCATTTT; CDR3 protein: CASSASGTGGDQPQHF
D gene: TRBD1; clone size: .; J gene: TRBJ2-5; V gene: TRBV11-2; CDR3 DNA: TGTGCCAGCAGCTCGGGACAGGGTCTCAGGACCCAGTACTTC; CDR3 protein: CASSSGQGLRTQYF
D gene: .; clone size: .; J gene: TRBJ2-3; V gene: TRBV27; CDR3 DNA: TGTGCCAGCAGTTTATGGGTTGGGGCAAGCACAGATACGCAGTATTTT; CDR3 protein: CASSLWVGASTDTQYF
D gene: .; clone size: .; J gene: TRBJ2-3; V gene: TRBV5-5; CDR3 DNA: TGTGCCAGCAGCTTGGCGCGGACAGGCACAGATACGCAGTATTTT; CDR3 protein: CASSLARTGTDTQYF
D gene: .; clone size: .; J gene: TRBJ2-3; V gene: TRBV7-2; CDR3 DNA: TGTGCCAGCAGCTTAGCCGGCTACCTCACAGATACGCAGTATTTT; CDR3 protein: CASSLAGYLTDTQYF
D gene: .; clone size: many; J gene: TRBJ2-3; V gene: TRBV9; CDR3 DNA: TGTGCCAGCAGCGTAGACAGGGTTGATACGCAGTATTTT; CDR3 protein: CASSVDRVDTQYF
D gene: TRBD1; clone size: many; J gene: TRBJ2-7; V gene: TRBV19; CDR3 DNA: TGTGCCAGTAGTATTTCCAGGGGGATCACTACCTCCTACGAGCAGTACTTC; CDR3 protein: CASSISRGITTSYEQYF